The present T cell receptor beta chain was sequenced within a study of blood T cell repertoires in COVID-19. Study at large: The United States, Italy and Spain provided the acute and convalescent COVID-19 samples. In each case, the material was cDNA or gDNA derived from T cells, B-cell-depleted T cells, or PBMCs.

Germline-derived CDR1 and CDR2 are SGHTA and FQGNSA. V shed 5 bases, J shed 7 bases, and the junction held 9 bases outside the gene matches. This CDR3 has 15 amino acids. Source study methods: The authors estimated nucleated cell counts from reference gene primer amplification. The data were produced by immunoSEQ multiplex PCR, yet TCRdb's version contains in-frame clones alone and is incomplete. The DNA gave D and trimming, while V, J and clone size come from that table. The repertoire holds about 100,000 clones, nearly 90% seen once, with roughly 2% in the top ten. The sequence derives from a man aged 45 to 65 with active COVID-19. The rearrangement uses TRBV7-2 and TRBJ2-1; 9 positions match TRBD2. The sequencing sample was made of peripheral blood. The CDR3 is CASSPGGGARNEQFF. CDR3 DNA sequence: TGTGCCAGCAGCCCCGGCGGGGGGGCCAGGAATGAGCAGTTCTTC.